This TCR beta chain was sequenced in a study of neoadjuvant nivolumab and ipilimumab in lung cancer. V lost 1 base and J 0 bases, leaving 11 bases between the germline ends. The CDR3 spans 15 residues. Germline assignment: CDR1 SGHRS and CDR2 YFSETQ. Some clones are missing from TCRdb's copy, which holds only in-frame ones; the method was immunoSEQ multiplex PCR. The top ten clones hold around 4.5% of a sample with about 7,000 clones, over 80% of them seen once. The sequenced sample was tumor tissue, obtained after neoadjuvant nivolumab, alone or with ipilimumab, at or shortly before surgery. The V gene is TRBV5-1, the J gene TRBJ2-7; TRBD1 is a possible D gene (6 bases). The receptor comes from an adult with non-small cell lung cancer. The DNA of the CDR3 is TGCGCCAGCAGCTTGATGCCAGGGGACTCCTACGAGCAGTACTTC. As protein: CASSLMPGDSYEQYF. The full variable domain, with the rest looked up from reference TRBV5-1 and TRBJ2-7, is KAGVTQTPRYLIKTRGQQVTLSCSPISGHRSVSWYQQTPGQGLQFLFEYFSETQRNKGNFPGRFSGRQFSNSRSEMNVSTLELGDSALYLCASSLMPGDSYEQYFGPGTRLTVT.